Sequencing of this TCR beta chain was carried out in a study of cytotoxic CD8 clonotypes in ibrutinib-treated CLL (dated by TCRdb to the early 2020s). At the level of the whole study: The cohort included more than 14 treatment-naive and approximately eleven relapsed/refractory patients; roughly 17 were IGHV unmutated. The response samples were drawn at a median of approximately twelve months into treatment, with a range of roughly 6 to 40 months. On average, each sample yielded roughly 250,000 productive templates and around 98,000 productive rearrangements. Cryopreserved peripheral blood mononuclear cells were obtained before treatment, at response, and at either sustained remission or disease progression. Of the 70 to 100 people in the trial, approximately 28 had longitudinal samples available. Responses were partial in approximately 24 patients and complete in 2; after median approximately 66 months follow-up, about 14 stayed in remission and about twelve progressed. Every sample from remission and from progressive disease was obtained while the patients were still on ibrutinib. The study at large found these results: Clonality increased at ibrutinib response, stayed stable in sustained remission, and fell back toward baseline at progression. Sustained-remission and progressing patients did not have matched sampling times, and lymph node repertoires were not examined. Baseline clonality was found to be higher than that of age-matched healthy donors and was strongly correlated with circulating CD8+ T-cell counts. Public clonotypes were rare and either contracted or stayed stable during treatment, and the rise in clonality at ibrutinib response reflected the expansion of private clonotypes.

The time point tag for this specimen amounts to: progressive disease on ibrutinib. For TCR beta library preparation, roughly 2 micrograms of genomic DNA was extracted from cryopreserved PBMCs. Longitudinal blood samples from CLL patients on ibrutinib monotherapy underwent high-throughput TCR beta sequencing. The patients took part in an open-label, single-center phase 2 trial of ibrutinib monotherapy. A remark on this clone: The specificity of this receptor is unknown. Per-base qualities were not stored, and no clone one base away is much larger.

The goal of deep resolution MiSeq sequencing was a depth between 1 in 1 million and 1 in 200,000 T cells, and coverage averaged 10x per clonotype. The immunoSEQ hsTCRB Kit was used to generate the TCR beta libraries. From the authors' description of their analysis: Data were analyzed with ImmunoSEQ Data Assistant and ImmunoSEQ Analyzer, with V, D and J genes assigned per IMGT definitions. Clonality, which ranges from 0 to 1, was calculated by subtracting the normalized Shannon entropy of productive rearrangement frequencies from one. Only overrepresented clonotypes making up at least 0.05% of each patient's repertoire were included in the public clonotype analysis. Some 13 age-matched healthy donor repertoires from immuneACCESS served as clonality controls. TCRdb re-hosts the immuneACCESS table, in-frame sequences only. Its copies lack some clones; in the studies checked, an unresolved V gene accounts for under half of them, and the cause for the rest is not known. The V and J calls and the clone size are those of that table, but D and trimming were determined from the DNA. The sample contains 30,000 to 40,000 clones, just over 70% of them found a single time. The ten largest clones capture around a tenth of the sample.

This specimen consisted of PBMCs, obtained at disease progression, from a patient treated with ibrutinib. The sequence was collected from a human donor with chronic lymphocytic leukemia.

Here is the DNA: TGTGCCAGCAGCTTAGTAGCCCTAGCGGGAGAAGAGACCCAGTACTTC. This encodes CASSLVALAGEETQYF. The chain was built from TRBV11-2 and TRBJ2-5, and TRBD2 matches 10 of the central bases. Including the terminal cysteine and phenylalanine, the CDR3 comprises 16 residues. Of the read, only the CDR3 DNA is kept; its 48 bases are in frame from base 1. V is cut back by 1 base and J by 3 bases, with 5 bases in the junction unmatched. From the germline V gene, CDR1 is SGHAT and CDR2 is FQNNGV.